Shown below are 2 T cell receptor beta chains from a single sample sequenced in a study of blood T cells in healthy people across ages. Alongside a J-beta primer mix, a sample-barcoded 5' primer served in a second PCR lasting 7 to 11 cycles. TCRdb called the 5' RACE reads again in MiXCR, with one record for every CDR3 protein. The sample holds approximately 700,000 distinct CDR3 sequences, about 30% seen once. Sequences were obtained from blood. These TCRs come from a woman older than 75 in good health.

This clonotype was recorded a few times. The chain links TRBV5-5 to TRBJ1-1; D is unclear. The CDR3 extends over 15 amino acids. V was shortened by 7 bases and J by 0 bases, with 16 bases between the two germline ends. Germline CDR1 and CDR2: SGHKS and YYEKEE (reference sequence). CDR3 coding DNA: TGTGCCAGCGGACCGCCCCCCTCTCTGAACACTGAAGCTTTCTTT. This encodes CASGPPPSLNTEAFF.

This clonotype appeared many times. The genes are TRBV28 and TRBJ2-1; TRBD2 matches 7 bases. Unmatched junction bases numbered 8, after V lost 6 bases and J lost 3 bases. Germline values: CDR1 MDHEN, CDR2 SYDVKM. The CDR3 length is 15 residues. This chain's CDR3 is CASSLRGTFYNEQFF. For the CDR3, the DNA is TGTGCCAGCAGCCTGCGGGGGACCTTCTACAATGAGCAGTTCTTC.